This TCR beta chain emerged from a study of T-cell reconstitution after alpha-beta-depleted transplantation in children. General study points: T-cell counts and diversity at one year following transplant were attributed mainly to newly produced T cells. Several hundred graft clones that had expanded were reportedly the source of alpha-beta T cells about two months after transplant.

TCRbeta library preparation incorporated unique molecular identifiers. Using its own MiXCR run on the PCR reads, TCRdb lists one record per CDR3 protein. The sample includes fewer than 4,500 distinct CDR3 sequences, about an eighth of them seen just once. V gave up 9 bases and J gave up 2 bases, with 30 bases separating them. Germline V gives CDR1 ENHRY, CDR2 SYGVKD. CDR3 length: 19 residues. Points on this clonotype: What it binds is not known.

This clonotype was sampled from a male patient aged 2-15 years who had a stem cell transplant for acute lymphoblastic leukemia, so the T cells may come from the graft donor. This sequence joins TRBV10-3 and TRBJ2-3, with D unclear. The sequencing used PBMCs, mostly from graft donor cells, collected 60 days after TCRalphabeta/CD19-depleted stem cell transplant. CDR3 sequence reads: CAMGPGPLWAGLITDTQYF. As DNA, the CDR3 is TGTGCCATGGGCCCCGGGCCCCTCTGGGCAGGATTAATCACAGATACGCAGTATTTT.